These 19 T cell receptor beta chains came from one sample sequenced in a study of OX40 agonist ivuxolimab in advanced cancers. Produced via immunoSEQ multiplex PCR; TCRdb's table is partial and in-frame only. Among about 28,000 clones listed, roughly 80% were seen once. Sequencing was performed on CD4+ or CD8+ T cells sorted from blood, taken in a trial of the OX40 agonist ivuxolimab. The receptors here all came from an adult with an advanced solid tumor such as melanoma, head and neck, liver or kidney cancer.

The chain combines TRBV4-1 with TRBJ2-6; no clear D gene. The germline V and J ends were trimmed by 6 bases and 4 bases, with 10 bases remaining between them. CDR1 is MGHRA, CDR2 YSYEKL, per germline. The CDR3 is 14 residues long. CDR3 nucleotide sequence: TGCGCCAGCAGTTCCCGGGTGGGGGCCAACGTCCTGACTTTC. Its protein product is CASSSRVGANVLTF.

By share of the sample, this clone is medium-sized. The J gene is TRBJ2-7, the V gene TRBV5-6; D might be TRBD2 (5 bases). The CDR3 sequence is 12 residues long. The germline CDR1 and CDR2 sequences are SGHDT and YYEEEE. Trimming cost V 3 bases and J 6 bases, with 10 bases left between them. CDR3 residues: CASSYRGFEQYF. The CDR3 bases are TGTGCCAGCAGCTATCGGGGTTTCGAGCAGTACTTC.

In its sample, this clone ranks as medium-sized. The rearrangement joins TRBV27 to TRBJ2-3; D unresolved. The V gene lost 5 bases and the J gene lost 4 bases, with 13 bases spanning the gap. This CDR3 is built from 14 residues. From germline, CDR1 is MNHEY and CDR2 SMNVEV (reference sequence). Here the CDR3 reads CASSLVRDADTQYF. The CDR3 DNA reads as TGTGCCAGCAGTCTCGTAAGAGACGCAGATACGCAGTATTTT.

This clone occurred once. This chain uses TRBV7-8 with TRBJ2-7; 9 positions match TRBD1. V lost 5 bases and J lost 4; bases outside the gene matches: 6. Germline V gives CDR1 SGHVS, CDR2 FQNEAQ. The CDR3 runs 14 residues. CDR3 loop: CASSAQGASYEQYF. Here the CDR3 DNA reads TGTGCCAGCAGCGCACAGGGGGCCTCTTACGAGCAGTACTTC.

This CDR3 is CASRPDRGDYEQYF. DNA for the CDR3: TGCGCCAGCAGACCTGACAGGGGGGACTACGAGCAGTACTTC. The chain has TRBV5-1 and TRBJ2-7; 9 bases line up with TRBD1. This CDR3 contains 14 residues. CDR1 SGHRS and CDR2 YFSETQ come from the germline V gene. J was trimmed by 3 bases and V by 5 bases; bases with no gene match: 6.

The chain couples TRBV23-1 to TRBJ2-1; D perhaps matches TRBD2 (6 bases). TRBV23-1 is classed as an ORF, of uncertain function. V was shortened by 4 bases and J by 2 bases, with 18 bases between the two germline ends. This CDR3 has 17 residues. CDR3 DNA: TGCGCCAGCAGTCCCCCTCGGGGGTTGGCCGCCTACAATGAGCAGTTCTTC. Translating gives CASSPPRGLAAYNEQFF.

V usage is TRBV15 and J usage is TRBJ2-6; TRBD1 might be the D (5 bases). The germline V and J ends were trimmed by 3 bases and 2 bases, with 5 bases remaining between them. This CDR3 region has 14 residues. The germline gives CDR1 LNHNV, CDR2 YYDKDF (reference sequence). Here the CDR3 reads CATSSRAGANVLTF. CDR3 in DNA: TGTGCCACCAGCAGCAGGGCTGGGGCCAACGTCCTGACTTTC.

This chain connects TRBV6-4 to TRBJ2-3; tentative D call: TRBD1 (5 bases). The germline gives CDR1 MRHNA, CDR2 SNTAGT. V dropped 0 bases and J dropped 0 bases, with 10 bases sitting between them. The CDR3 is 16 residues long. The CDR3 reads CASSDSRGSSTDTQYF. DNA of the CDR3: TGTGCCAGCAGTGACTCTAGGGGATCTAGCACAGATACGCAGTATTTT.

This chain joins TRBV30 and TRBJ1-2; D might be TRBD1 (6 bases). Trimming took 2 bases from V and 3 from J, leaving 16 bases between them. This CDR3 has 15 residues. Germline V gene sequence: CDR1 GTSNPN, CDR2 SVGIG (reference sequence). DNA for the CDR3: TGTGCCTGGAGTCAGGGAGGGGGAGGGGACTATGGCTACACCTTC. As protein: CAWSQGGGGDYGYTF.

This chain joins TRBV19 and TRBJ2-7, with TRBD1 identical over 8 bases. CDR3 length equals 16 residues. V lost 6 bases and J lost 5; bases outside the gene matches: 15. CDR1 is LNHDA and CDR2 is SQIVND in the germline V gene (reference sequence). The CDR3 loop is CASSWGLARGHNEQYF. CDR3 nucleotides: TGTGCCAGTAGCTGGGGCCTCGCCAGGGGGCATAACGAGCAGTACTTC.

The chain recombines TRBV30 with TRBJ1-2; a weak D match, TRBD1 (5 bases). CDR1 and CDR2 (germline): GTSNPN, SVGIG (reference sequence). V lost 2 bases, J lost 0 bases, and 10 bases lay in between. There are 14 residues in the CDR3. This chain's CDR3 is CAWSLGGSNYGYTF. CDR3 DNA sequence: TGTGCCTGGAGTTTGGGGGGTTCTAACTATGGCTACACCTTC.

The chain has TRBV29-1 and TRBJ2-7; no clear D. The CDR3 covers 13 residues. V lost 1 base to trimming and J lost 3 bases, with 10 bases between them. CDR1 is SQVTM, CDR2 ANQGSEA, per germline. For the CDR3, the DNA is TGCAGCGTTGAAGTTAACCCCGACTACGAGCAGTACTTC. Residues: CSVEVNPDYEQYF.

V is TRBV7-9 and J is TRBJ2-3; TRBD2 agrees at 8 bases. The ends lost 3 bases at V and 2 bases at J; junction bases unmatched: 7. The CDR3 runs 16 residues. CDR1 is SEHNR and CDR2 is FQNEAQ in the germline V gene (reference sequence). The CDR3 region has the DNA TGTGCCAGCAGCTTTGCAGCGGGGGAGCCCACAGATACGCAGTATTTT. Encoded protein: CASSFAAGEPTDTQYF. The entire variable domain, with the rest obtained from reference TRBV7-9 and TRBJ2-3, is as follows: DTGVSQNPRHKITKRGQNVTFRCDPISEHNRLYWYRQTLGQGPEFLTYFQNEAQLEKSRLLSDRFSAERPKGSFSTLEIQRTEQGDSAMYLCASSFAAGEPTDTQYFGPGTRLTVL.

This clone was counted once. The gene calls are TRBV11-2 and TRBJ2-2; no reliable D call. This CDR3 is 14 amino acids long. V lost 5 bases and J 7 bases, leaving 14 bases between the germline ends. Germline CDR1 SGHAT, CDR2 FQNNGV. The CDR3 sequence: CASSPPSDGGELFF. The DNA of the CDR3 is TGTGCCAGCAGCCCACCTTCCGACGGCGGGGAGCTGTTTTTT.

This rearrangement joins TRBV18 to TRBJ1-1, with TRBD1 matching 7 bases. Germline assignment: CDR1 KGHSH and CDR2 LQKENI. The CDR3 runs 15 residues. V lost 3 bases to trimming and J lost 5 bases; unmatched junction nucleotides: 9. The CDR3 sequence: CASSPWTGLETEAFF. The CDR3 region has the DNA TGTGCCAGCTCACCTTGGACAGGCCTGGAGACTGAAGCTTTCTTT.

This clone was found once. The chain uses TRBV5-1 and TRBJ2-5, with 12 positions matching TRBD2. TRBJ2-7 matches the DNA end more closely, so the J call is doubtful. This CDR3 contains 15 residues. Germline V gene data show CDR1 as SGHRS and CDR2 as YFSETQ. The chain's CDR3 is CASSWTSGAPYEQYF. Here the CDR3 DNA reads TGCGCCAGCAGCTGGACTAGCGGGGCCCCCTACGAGCAGTACTTC.

The chain links TRBV27 to TRBJ1-1, with D maybe TRBD1 (5 bases). Germline V gene lookup returns CDR1 MNHEY and CDR2 SMNVEV (reference sequence). The CDR3 totals 11 residues. V lost 5 bases to trimming and J lost 11 bases, with 12 bases between them. Here the CDR3 DNA reads TGTGCCAGCAGTGTGGGGCCTGTGGCTTTCTTT. It encodes CASSVGPVAFF.

The rearrangement uses TRBV28 and TRBJ2-2; no definite D call. Germline values: CDR1 MDHEN, CDR2 SYDVKM. Trimming stripped 7 bases from V and 5 bases from J, with 14 bases between. The CDR3 spans 14 residues. In DNA form, the CDR3 reads TGTGCCAGCACCGGGCGAGGAAAAACCGGGGAGCTGTTTTTT. Translated, it gives CASTGRGKTGELFF.

The CDR3 nucleotides are TGTGCCTGGGAAGGGGCGCCGAACACCGGGGAGCTGTTTTTT. Amino acid sequence: CAWEGAPNTGELFF. The chain combines TRBV30 with TRBJ2-2; tentatively, D is TRBD1 (5 bases). Germline assignment: CDR1 GTSNPN and CDR2 SVGIG (reference sequence). This CDR3 comprises 14 residues. With 5 bases removed from V and 0 bases from J, the gap between germline ends came to 10 bases.